This passage covers 30 T cell receptor beta chains from one sample sequenced in a study of immune evolution from preneoplasia to lung adenocarcinoma. Repertoires were generated with immunoSEQ multiplex PCR, while TCRdb's copy carries only in-frame clones and drops some. The sample shows about 6,000 clones, around four fifths of them seen only once. Sequencing was done on a sample of FFPE minimally invasive lung adenocarcinoma tissue. These receptors came from a person aged 50-70 years with lung adenocarcinoma.

This sequence joins TRBV19 and TRBJ2-6; 10 bases match TRBD1. This CDR3 contains 18 residues. Germline V gives CDR1 LNHDA, CDR2 SQIVND (reference sequence). Trimming took 5 bases from V and 0 from J; bases not matched to a gene: 7. In DNA, the CDR3 is TGTGCCAGTAGTCTTCGGACAGGGGGTAACTCTGGGGCCAACGTCCTGACTTTC. As protein: CASSLRTGGNSGANVLTF.

This clone occurred a few times. The J gene is TRBJ2-1, the V gene TRBV10-1; 7 bases line up with TRBD2. The V gene's germline CDR1 is WNHNN and CDR2 SYGVQD (reference sequence). V gave up 2 bases and J gave up 0 bases; unmatched junction bases: 10. The CDR3 is 18 residues long. This CDR3 is CASSEVLGGSNSYNEQFF. The CDR3 DNA follows: TGCGCCAGCAGTGAGGTCCTAGGCGGGAGCAACTCCTACAATGAGCAGTTCTTC.

CDR3 loop: CASSEGDRVSGELFF. Written as DNA, the CDR3 is TGTGCCAGCAGTGAAGGGGACAGGGTCTCCGGGGAGCTGTTTTTT. The rearrangement uses TRBV2 and TRBJ2-2, with TRBD1 matching 9 bases. V gave up 1 base and J gave up 6 bases; unmatched junction bases: 3. This CDR3 contains 15 residues. The germline V gene encodes CDR1 SNHLY and CDR2 FYNNEI.

This clone was counted once. CDR3 nucleotides: TGTGCCAGCAGCTTAGCCCCCGGTTCAGGATACAATGAGCAGTTCTTC. It yields the protein CASSLAPGSGYNEQFF. The gene calls are TRBV7-6 and TRBJ2-1; D not resolved. The germline V gene encodes CDR1 SGHVS and CDR2 FNYEAQ. CDR3 length equals 16 residues. V was trimmed by 0 bases and J by 4 bases, leaving 13 bases between them.

The chain combines TRBV19 with TRBJ1-1; TRBD1 might be the D (5 bases). The V and J ends lost 7 bases and 1 base respectively, with 13 bases between them. Germline V gene data show CDR1 as LNHDA and CDR2 as SQIVND (reference sequence). The CDR3 runs 14 residues. The CDR3, as DNA: TGTGCCAGTAACGCAGGGATTGGGAACACTGAAGCTTTCTTT. Its translation is CASNAGIGNTEAFF.

For the CDR3, the DNA is TGTGCCAGCCGACTGGACAGGGGTCCCTACGAGCAGTACTTC. Its translation: CASRLDRGPYEQYF. The V call is TRBV2, the J call TRBJ2-7; 9 bases fit TRBD1. Germline assignment: CDR1 SNHLY and CDR2 FYNNEI. After removal of 8 bases from V and 2 bases from J, the junction contained 7 bases not matched to a gene. The CDR3 runs 14 residues.

Only a few counts were recorded for this clone. The gene calls are TRBV5-6 and TRBJ1-1, with a tentative D call TRBD1 (6 bases). V was trimmed by 6 bases and J by 5 bases, leaving 14 bases between them. The CDR3 is 13 residues long. Germline values: CDR1 SGHDT, CDR2 YYEEEE. CDR3 residues: CASTWGAGTEAFF. Written as DNA, the CDR3 is TGTGCCAGCACCTGGGGGGCAGGGACTGAAGCTTTCTTT.

The chain couples TRBV18 to TRBJ1-1; D is perhaps TRBD1 (6 bases). This CDR3 contains 14 residues. From germline, CDR1 is KGHSH and CDR2 LQKENI. Trimming stripped 3 bases from V and 3 bases from J, with 11 bases between. CDR3 DNA sequence: TGTGCCAGCTCACCGGCTCAGGGGTACACTGAAGCTTTCTTT. Translating gives CASSPAQGYTEAFF.

V usage is TRBV11-2 and J usage is TRBJ1-4; D may be TRBD1 (5 bases). Germline V gene lookup returns CDR1 SGHAT and CDR2 FQNNGV. V lost 2 bases and J lost 9, with 13 bases in between. There are 14 residues in the CDR3. CDR3 sequence reads: CASSLQAGRQKLFF. CDR3 nucleotides: TGTGCCAGCAGCTTACAGGCAGGGCGACAAAAACTGTTTTTT.

J is TRBJ1-4 and V is TRBV7-2; no definite D call. Germline V lookup: CDR1 SGHTA, CDR2 FQGNSA. The germline V and J ends were trimmed by 1 base and 0 bases, with 3 bases remaining between them. CDR3 length: 14 residues. The CDR3 nucleotides read TGTGCCAGCAGCTTAGTCTCAACTAATGAAAAACTGTTTTTT. It is translated as CASSLVSTNEKLFF.

This chain uses TRBV5-1 with TRBJ1-4, with no clear D. This CDR3 comprises 14 residues. In germline, CDR1 is SGHRS, CDR2 YFSETQ. V shed 0 bases and J shed 4 bases, with 7 bases lying between them. The chain's CDR3 is CASSLGHVNEKLFF. The CDR3 bases are TGCGCCAGCAGCTTGGGACACGTTAATGAAAAACTGTTTTTT.

This rearrangement joins TRBV30 to TRBJ1-2, with 7 bases that match TRBD1. Germline-derived CDR1 and CDR2 are GTSNPN and SVGIG (reference sequence). There are 15 residues in the CDR3. V lost 0 bases and J lost 8; bases outside the gene matches: 12. Here the CDR3 reads CAWSVAGTDPEGYTF. DNA for the CDR3: TGTGCCTGGAGTGTTGCCGGGACAGACCCCGAAGGCTACACCTTC. Drawing the rest from reference TRBV30 and TRBJ1-2, the complete variable domain is SQTIHQWPATLVQPVGSPLSLECTVEGTSNPNLYWYRQAAGRGLQLLFYSVGIGQISSEVPQNLSASRPQDRQFILSSKKLLLSDSGFYLCAWSVAGTDPEGYTFGSGTRLTVV.

The chain joins TRBV14 to TRBJ2-1, with 11 bases aligning to TRBD2. Germline V lookup: CDR1 SGHDN, CDR2 FVKESK. V lost 4 bases and J lost 3; bases outside the gene matches: 5. CDR3 length: 16 amino acids. CDR3 region: CASSPGLAAFYNEQFF. DNA of the CDR3: TGTGCCAGCAGCCCGGGACTAGCGGCCTTCTACAATGAGCAGTTCTTC.

CDR3 in DNA: TGTGCCAGCAGCCCTGCCACACTCTATGGCTACACCTTC. Amino acids: CASSPATLYGYTF. J is TRBJ1-2 and V is TRBV5-4; D unclear. The CDR3 extends over 13 amino acids. Germline V gene sequence: CDR1 SGHNT, CDR2 YYREEE (reference sequence). V was shortened by 4 bases and J by 4 bases, with 11 bases between the two germline ends.

J is TRBJ2-3 and V is TRBV19; the D gene is possibly TRBD1 (6 bases). The V gene's germline CDR1 is LNHDA and CDR2 SQIVND (reference sequence). The CDR3 has 13 amino acids. V dropped 3 bases and J dropped 9 bases, with 13 bases sitting between them. CDR3 sequence (DNA): TGTGCCAGTAGTATCCAGGGGCGCGGGACGCAGTATTTT. Encoded protein: CASSIQGRGTQYF.

CDR3 nucleotide sequence: TGTGCCAGCAGCTTACAGGTAGCGAACACTGAAGCTTTCTTT. Its translation: CASSLQVANTEAFF. V and J are TRBV11-2 and TRBJ1-1; no firm D call. Trimming cost V 2 bases and J 1 base, with 8 bases left between them. The germline V gene has CDR1 SGHAT and CDR2 FQNNGV. CDR3 length: 14 residues.

The rearrangement joins TRBV7-3 to TRBJ2-1; 8 nucleotides align to TRBD2. CDR1 is SGHTA, CDR2 FQGTGA, per germline. CDR3 size: 16 residues. Trimming took 5 bases from V and 8 from J; bases not matched to a gene: 14. CDR3 sequence: CASSPLGRGVQDEQFF. The CDR3 DNA reads TGTGCCAGCAGCCCCCTGGGGCGGGGGGTTCAGGATGAGCAGTTCTTC.

V is TRBV5-6 and J is TRBJ2-1; D ambiguous. V dropped 1 base and J dropped 5 bases, with 13 bases sitting between them. The CDR3 runs 15 residues. Germline loops: CDR1 SGHDT, CDR2 YYEEEE. CDR3 nucleotides: TGTGCCAGCAGCTTGCCTGGGTTCACTGACAATGAGCAGTTCTTC. Protein sequence: CASSLPGFTDNEQFF.

As regards this clone: At one of its ends the junction is not consistent with the germline gene, which may arise from a read error. The same CDR3 also results from other DNA sequences found in this sample. The gene calls are TRBV25-1 and TRBJ2-7; D possibly corresponds to TRBD2 (6 bases). CDR1 is MGHDK, CDR2 SYGVNS, per germline. CDR3 length equals 14 residues. The DNA for the CDR3 is TGTGCCAGTAGTGAGGTAGCGGAATCCTACGAGCAGTACTTC. The encoded protein is CASSEVAESYEQYF.

The chain couples TRBV6-1 to TRBJ1-5; a possible D gene is TRBD1 (5 bases). Trimming left V 8 bases short and J 4 bases short, with 18 bases between. The germline V gene encodes CDR1 MNHNS and CDR2 SASEGT. This CDR3 comprises 15 residues. CDR3: CASGGGMGKNQPQHF. In DNA, the CDR3 is TGTGCCAGCGGGGGAGGGATGGGGAAAAATCAGCCCCAGCATTTT.

This clone was found a few times. The chain combines TRBV11-3 with TRBJ2-7; D is perhaps TRBD1 or TRBD2 (5 bases each). CDR1 is SGHNT and CDR2 is YENEEA in the germline V gene. V lost 5 bases and J 2 bases, leaving 13 bases between the germline ends. CDR3 length: 14 amino acids. The CDR3 sequence: CASSQRGPPYEQYF. CDR3 sequence (DNA): TGTGCCAGCAGCCAACGGGGCCCCCCCTACGAGCAGTACTTC.

This clone was observed a few times. This chain's CDR3 is CASSLHLATGELFF. CDR3 DNA sequence: TGCGCCAGCAGCTTGCATCTGGCCACCGGGGAGCTGTTTTTT. This chain links TRBV5-1 with TRBJ2-2, with D unclear. The germline V and J ends were trimmed by 1 base and 4 bases, with 8 bases remaining between them. The germline V gene encodes CDR1 SGHRS and CDR2 YFSETQ. The CDR3 extends over 14 amino acids.

This sequence joins TRBV6-5 and TRBJ2-2; D possibly corresponds to TRBD2 (6 bases). This CDR3 is 15 amino acids long. Per the germline V gene, CDR1 is MNHEY and CDR2 is SVGAGI. Between the trimmed V and J ends, which lost 0 bases and 2 bases, there was a span of 7 bases. CDR3 loop: CASSYSRGNTGELFF. The CDR3 nucleotides read TGTGCCAGCAGTTACTCGCGGGGAAACACCGGGGAGCTGTTTTTT.

This clone has only a few counts. The chain has TRBV5-1 and TRBJ2-3; 10 bases align to TRBD2. Looked up from germline, CDR1 is SGHRS and CDR2 is YFSETQ. This CDR3 contains 16 residues. Losses at the gene ends were 0 bases for V and 5 bases for J; bases not matched to a gene: 6. In nucleotides, the CDR3 is TGCGCCAGCAGCTTGGGAAGCGGGGGGGCCGGAGATACGCAGTATTTT. Encoded protein: CASSLGSGGAGDTQYF.

The CDR3 DNA reads TGTGCCAGCAGCTGGGGACACAACACCGGGGAGCTGTTTTTT. Translation gives CASSWGHNTGELFF. The gene calls are TRBV7-2 and TRBJ2-2, with D perhaps TRBD1 (6 bases). The ends were cut back, 4 bases at V and 2 bases at J, with 8 bases in the middle. Germline loops: CDR1 SGHTA, CDR2 FQGNSA. The CDR3 sequence is 14 residues long.

This clone occurred a few times. J is TRBJ1-2 and V is TRBV2; D might be TRBD1 (5 bases). This CDR3 contains 14 residues. Germline V gives CDR1 SNHLY, CDR2 FYNNEI. Trimming took off 6 bases at V and 5 bases at J, with 16 bases between the two ends. CDR3 in amino acids: CASRPDSEIYGYTF. The CDR3 DNA reads TGTGCCAGCAGACCCGACAGTGAGATATATGGCTACACCTTC.

The chain combines TRBV11-2 with TRBJ2-1; D tentatively fits TRBD1 or TRBD2 (5 bases each). The CDR3 sequence is 13 residues long. Trimming cost V 8 bases and J 7 bases, with 15 bases left between them. The V gene's germline CDR1 is SGHAT and CDR2 FQNNGV. The CDR3 region is CASESSGRNEQFF. CDR3 coding DNA: TGTGCCAGCGAAAGTTCGGGACGGAATGAGCAGTTCTTC.

This chain joins TRBV5-5 and TRBJ2-7; D possibly corresponds to TRBD2 (7 bases). Looked up from germline, CDR1 is SGHKS and CDR2 is YYEKEE (reference sequence). The ends were cut back, 4 bases at V and 3 bases at J, with 17 bases in the middle. This CDR3 spans 15 amino acids. The CDR3: CASSGVRGANYEQYF. CDR3 coding DNA: TGTGCCAGCAGCGGAGTACGGGGGGCGAACTACGAGCAGTACTTC.

The genes are TRBV5-1 and TRBJ2-1; D may be TRBD2 (5 bases). The CDR3 length is 16 residues. The V gene lost 0 bases and the J gene lost 0 bases, with 10 bases spanning the gap. Germline V gene sequence: CDR1 SGHRS, CDR2 YFSETQ. This CDR3 reads CASSLGTLLSYNEQFF. The CDR3 nucleotides are TGCGCCAGCAGCTTGGGGACTCTCCTCTCCTACAATGAGCAGTTCTTC. The entire variable domain, with the rest obtained from reference TRBV5-1 and TRBJ2-1, is as follows: KAGVTQTPRYLIKTRGQQVTLSCSPISGHRSVSWYQQTPGQGLQFLFEYFSETQRNKGNFPGRFSGRQFSNSRSEMNVSTLELGDSALYLCASSLGTLLSYNEQFFGPGTRLTVL.

The genes are TRBV29-1 and TRBJ1-2; D is undetermined. Germline CDR1 is SQVTM and CDR2 is ANQGSEA. This CDR3 spans 13 amino acids. The V and J ends lost 7 bases and 4 bases respectively, with 16 bases between them. The CDR3 is CSATHSTIYGYTF. The CDR3, as DNA: TGCAGCGCCACCCACTCTACGATCTATGGCTACACCTTC.